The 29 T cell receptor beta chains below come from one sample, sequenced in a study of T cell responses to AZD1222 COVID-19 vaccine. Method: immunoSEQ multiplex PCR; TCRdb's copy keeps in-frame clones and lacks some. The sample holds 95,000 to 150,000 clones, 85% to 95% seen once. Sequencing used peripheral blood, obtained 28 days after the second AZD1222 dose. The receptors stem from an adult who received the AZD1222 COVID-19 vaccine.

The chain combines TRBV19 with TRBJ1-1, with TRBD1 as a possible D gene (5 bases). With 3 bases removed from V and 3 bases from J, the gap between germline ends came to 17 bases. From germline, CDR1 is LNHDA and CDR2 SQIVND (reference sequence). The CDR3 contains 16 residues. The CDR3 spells CASSIRAGYRDTEAFF. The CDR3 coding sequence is TGTGCCAGTAGTATCAGGGCAGGGTACCGTGACACTGAAGCTTTCTTT.

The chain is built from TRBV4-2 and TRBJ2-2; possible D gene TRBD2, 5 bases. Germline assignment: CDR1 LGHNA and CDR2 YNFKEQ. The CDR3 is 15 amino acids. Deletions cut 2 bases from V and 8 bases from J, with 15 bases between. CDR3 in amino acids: CASSQTGIPNGELFF. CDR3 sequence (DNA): TGTGCCAGCAGCCAAACCGGGATCCCCAATGGGGAGCTGTTTTTT.

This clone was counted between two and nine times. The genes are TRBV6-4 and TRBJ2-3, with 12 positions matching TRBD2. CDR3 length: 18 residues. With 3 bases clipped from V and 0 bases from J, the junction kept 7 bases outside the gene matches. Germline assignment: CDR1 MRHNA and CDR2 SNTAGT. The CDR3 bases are TGTGCCAGCAGTGAAACTCTAGCGGGGGGGCCGAGCACAGATACGCAGTATTTT. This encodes CASSETLAGGPSTDTQYF.

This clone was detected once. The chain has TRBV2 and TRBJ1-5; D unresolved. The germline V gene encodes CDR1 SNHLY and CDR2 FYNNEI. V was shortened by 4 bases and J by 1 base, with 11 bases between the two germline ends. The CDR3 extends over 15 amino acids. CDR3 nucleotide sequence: TGTGCCAGCAGTGGGACGGCTAGGAGCAATCAGCCCCAGCATTTT. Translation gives CASSGTARSNQPQHF. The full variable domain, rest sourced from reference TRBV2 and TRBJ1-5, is EPEVTQTPSHQVTQMGQEVILRCVPISNHLYFYWYRQILGQKVEFLVSFYNNEISEKSEIFDDQFSVERPDGSNFTLKIRSTKLEDSAMYFCASSGTARSNQPQHFGDGTRLSIL.

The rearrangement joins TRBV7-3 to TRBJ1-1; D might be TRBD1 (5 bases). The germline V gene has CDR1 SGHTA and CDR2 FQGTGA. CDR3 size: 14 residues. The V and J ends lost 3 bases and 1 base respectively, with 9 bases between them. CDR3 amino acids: CASSFSGGNTEAFF. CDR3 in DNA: TGTGCCAGCAGCTTTTCTGGGGGGAACACTGAAGCTTTCTTT. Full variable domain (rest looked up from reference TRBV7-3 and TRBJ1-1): GAGVSQTPSNKVTEKGKYVELRCDPISGHTALYWYRQSLGQGPEFLIYFQGTGAADDSGLPNDRFFAVRPEGSVSTLKIQRTERGDSAVYLCASSFSGGNTEAFFGQGTRLTVV.

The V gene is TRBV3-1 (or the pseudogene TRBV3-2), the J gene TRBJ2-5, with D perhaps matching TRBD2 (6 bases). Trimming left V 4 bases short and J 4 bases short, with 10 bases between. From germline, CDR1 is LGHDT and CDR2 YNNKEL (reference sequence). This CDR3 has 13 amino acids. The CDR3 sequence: CASSRPGVETQYF. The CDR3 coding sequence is TGTGCCAGCAGCCGACCGGGAGTAGAGACCCAGTACTTC.

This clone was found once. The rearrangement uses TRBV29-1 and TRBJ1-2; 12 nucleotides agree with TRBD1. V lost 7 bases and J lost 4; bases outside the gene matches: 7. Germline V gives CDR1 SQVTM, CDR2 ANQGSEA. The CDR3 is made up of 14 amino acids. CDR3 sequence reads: CSAAGTGGGYGYTF. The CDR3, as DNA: TGCAGCGCGGCGGGGACAGGGGGCGGCTATGGCTACACCTTC.

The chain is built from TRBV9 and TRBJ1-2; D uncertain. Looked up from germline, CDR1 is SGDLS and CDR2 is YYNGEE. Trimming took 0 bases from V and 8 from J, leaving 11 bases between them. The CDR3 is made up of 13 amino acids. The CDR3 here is CASSVGVGKGYTF. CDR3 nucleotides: TGTGCCAGCAGCGTAGGCGTCGGTAAGGGCTACACCTTC.

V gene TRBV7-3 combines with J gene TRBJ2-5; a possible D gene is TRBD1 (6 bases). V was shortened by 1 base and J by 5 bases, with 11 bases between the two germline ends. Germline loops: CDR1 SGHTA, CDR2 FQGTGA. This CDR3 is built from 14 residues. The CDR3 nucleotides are TGTGCCAGCAGCTTAAATGGGGGCACGGAGACCCAGTACTTC. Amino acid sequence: CASSLNGGTETQYF.

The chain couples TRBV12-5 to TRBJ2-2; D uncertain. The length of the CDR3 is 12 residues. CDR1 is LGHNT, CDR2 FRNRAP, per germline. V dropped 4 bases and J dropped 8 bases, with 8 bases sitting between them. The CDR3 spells CASGSFGGELFF. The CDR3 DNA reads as TGTGCTAGTGGTTCATTTGGGGGGGAGCTGTTTTTT.

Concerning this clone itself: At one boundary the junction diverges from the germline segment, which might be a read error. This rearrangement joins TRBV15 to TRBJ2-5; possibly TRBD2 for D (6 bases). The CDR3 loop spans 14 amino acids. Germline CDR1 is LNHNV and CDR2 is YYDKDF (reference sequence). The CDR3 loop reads CATSRGLAPTLPHF. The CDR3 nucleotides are TGTGCCACCAGCAGGGGCCTAGCGCCTACTTTACCGCACTTC.

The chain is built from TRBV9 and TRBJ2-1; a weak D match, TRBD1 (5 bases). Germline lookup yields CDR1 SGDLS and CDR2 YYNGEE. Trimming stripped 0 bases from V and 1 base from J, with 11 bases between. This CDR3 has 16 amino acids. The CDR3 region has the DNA TGTGCCAGCAGCGTAGTCCAGGGAAGTTCCTACAATGAGCAGTTCTTC. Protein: CASSVVQGSSYNEQFF.

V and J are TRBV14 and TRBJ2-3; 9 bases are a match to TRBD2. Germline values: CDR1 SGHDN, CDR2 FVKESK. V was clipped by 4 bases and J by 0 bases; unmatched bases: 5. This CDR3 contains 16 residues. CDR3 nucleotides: TGTGCCAGCAGCCCGATAGCGGGAGCTAGCACAGATACGCAGTATTTT. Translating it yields CASSPIAGASTDTQYF.

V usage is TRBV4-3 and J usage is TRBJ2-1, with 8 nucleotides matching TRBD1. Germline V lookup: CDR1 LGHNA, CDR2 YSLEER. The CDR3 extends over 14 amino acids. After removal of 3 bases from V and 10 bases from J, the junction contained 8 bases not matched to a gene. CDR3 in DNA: TGCGCCAGCAGCCAGGACAGGGTGATCAACGAGCAGTTCTTC. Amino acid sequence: CASSQDRVINEQFF.

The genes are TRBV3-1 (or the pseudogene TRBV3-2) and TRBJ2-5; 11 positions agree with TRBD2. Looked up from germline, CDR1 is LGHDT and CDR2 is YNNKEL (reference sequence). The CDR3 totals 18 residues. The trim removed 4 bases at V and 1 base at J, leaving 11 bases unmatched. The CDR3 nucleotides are TGTGCCAGCAGCCCCCTGTTTGATCTAGCGGGGGGCCAAGAGACCCAGTACTTC. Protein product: CASSPLFDLAGGQETQYF.

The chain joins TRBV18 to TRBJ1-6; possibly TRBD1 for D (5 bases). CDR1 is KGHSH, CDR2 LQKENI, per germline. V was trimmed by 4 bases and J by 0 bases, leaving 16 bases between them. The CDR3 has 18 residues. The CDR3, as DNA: TGTGCCAGCTCACTAGACAGAACCTCGAGCTCCTATAATTCACCCCTCCACTTT. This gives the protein CASSLDRTSSSYNSPLHF.

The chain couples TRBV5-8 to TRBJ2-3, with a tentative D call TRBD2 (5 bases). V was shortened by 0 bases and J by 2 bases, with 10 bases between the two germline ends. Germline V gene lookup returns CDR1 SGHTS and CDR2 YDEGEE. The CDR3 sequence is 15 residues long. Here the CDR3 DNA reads TGTGCCAGCAGCTTGGGGGCGGGCCCCACAGATACGCAGTATTTT. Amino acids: CASSLGAGPTDTQYF.

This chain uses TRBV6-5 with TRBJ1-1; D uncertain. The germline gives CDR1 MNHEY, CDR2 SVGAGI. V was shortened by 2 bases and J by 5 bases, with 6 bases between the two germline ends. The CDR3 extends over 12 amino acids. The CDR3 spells CASSYGGTEAFF. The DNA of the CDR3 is TGTGCCAGCAGTTACGGCGGGACTGAAGCTTTCTTT.

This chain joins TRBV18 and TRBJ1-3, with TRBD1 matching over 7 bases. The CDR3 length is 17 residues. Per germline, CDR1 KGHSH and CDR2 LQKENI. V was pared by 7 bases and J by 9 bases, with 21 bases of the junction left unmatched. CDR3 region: CASYPGQNTRLISTIYF. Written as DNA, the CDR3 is TGTGCCAGCTACCCGGGACAGAACACCAGATTAATTTCCACCATATATTTT.

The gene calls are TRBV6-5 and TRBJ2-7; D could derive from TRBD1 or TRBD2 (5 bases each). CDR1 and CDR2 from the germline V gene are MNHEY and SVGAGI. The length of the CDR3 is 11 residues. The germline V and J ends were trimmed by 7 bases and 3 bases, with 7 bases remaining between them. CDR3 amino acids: CASTGLYEQYF. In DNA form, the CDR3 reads TGTGCCAGCACGGGGCTCTACGAGCAGTACTTC.

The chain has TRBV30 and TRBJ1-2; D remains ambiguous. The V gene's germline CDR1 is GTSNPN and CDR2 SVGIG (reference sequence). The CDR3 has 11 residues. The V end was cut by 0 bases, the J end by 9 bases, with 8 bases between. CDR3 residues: CAWSVLLRYTF. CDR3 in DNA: TGTGCCTGGAGTGTACTTCTACGCTACACCTTC.

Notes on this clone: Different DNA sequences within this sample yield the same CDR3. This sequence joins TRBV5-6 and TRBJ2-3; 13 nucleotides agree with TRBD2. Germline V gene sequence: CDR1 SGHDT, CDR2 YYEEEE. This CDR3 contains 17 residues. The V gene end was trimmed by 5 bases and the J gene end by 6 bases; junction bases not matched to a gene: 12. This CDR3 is CASSPRLAGGRRDTQYF. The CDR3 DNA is TGTGCCAGCAGTCCGAGACTAGCGGGGGGCCGGCGGGATACGCAGTATTTT.

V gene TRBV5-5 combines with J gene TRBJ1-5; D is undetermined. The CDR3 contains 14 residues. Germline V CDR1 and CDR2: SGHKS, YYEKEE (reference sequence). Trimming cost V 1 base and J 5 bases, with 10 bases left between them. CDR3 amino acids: CASSLSSGDQPQHF. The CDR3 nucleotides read TGTGCCAGCAGCTTGTCTAGCGGGGATCAGCCCCAGCATTTT.

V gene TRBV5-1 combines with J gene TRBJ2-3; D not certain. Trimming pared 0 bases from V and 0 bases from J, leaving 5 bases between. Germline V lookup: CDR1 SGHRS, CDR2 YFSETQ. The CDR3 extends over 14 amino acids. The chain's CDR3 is CASSLGISTDTQYF. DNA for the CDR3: TGCGCCAGCAGCTTGGGCATCAGCACAGATACGCAGTATTTT.

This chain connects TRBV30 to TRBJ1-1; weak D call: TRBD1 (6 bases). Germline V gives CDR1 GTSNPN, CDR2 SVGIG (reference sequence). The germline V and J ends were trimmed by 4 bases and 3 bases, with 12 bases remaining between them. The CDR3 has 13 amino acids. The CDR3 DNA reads TGTGCCTGGAACTGGGGGCGCGACACTGAAGCTTTCTTT. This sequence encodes CAWNWGRDTEAFF.

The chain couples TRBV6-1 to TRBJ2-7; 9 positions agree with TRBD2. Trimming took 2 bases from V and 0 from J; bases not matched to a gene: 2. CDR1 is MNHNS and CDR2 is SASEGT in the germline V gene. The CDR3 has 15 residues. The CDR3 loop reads CASSEPRGGSYEQYF. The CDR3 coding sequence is TGTGCCAGCAGTGAACCGCGGGGGGGCTCCTACGAGCAGTACTTC.

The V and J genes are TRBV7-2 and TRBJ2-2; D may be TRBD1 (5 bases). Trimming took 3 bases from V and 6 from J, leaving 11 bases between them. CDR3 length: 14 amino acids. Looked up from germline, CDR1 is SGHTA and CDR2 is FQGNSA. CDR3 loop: CASSFTDMAGELFF. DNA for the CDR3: TGTGCCAGCAGCTTTACGGACATGGCCGGGGAGCTGTTTTTT.

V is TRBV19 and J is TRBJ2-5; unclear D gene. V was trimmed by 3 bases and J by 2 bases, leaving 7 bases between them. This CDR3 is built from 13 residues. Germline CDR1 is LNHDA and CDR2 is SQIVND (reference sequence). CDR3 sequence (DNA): TGTGCCAGTAGTATGGGCAGGCAAGAGACCCAGTACTTC. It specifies CASSMGRQETQYF.

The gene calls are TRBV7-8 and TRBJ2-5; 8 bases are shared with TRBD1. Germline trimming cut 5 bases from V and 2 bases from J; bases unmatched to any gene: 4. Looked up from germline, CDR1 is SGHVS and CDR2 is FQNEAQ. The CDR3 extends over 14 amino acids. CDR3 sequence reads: CASSQDRGQETQYF. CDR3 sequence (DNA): TGTGCCAGCAGCCAAGACAGGGGACAAGAGACCCAGTACTTC.